This paragraph reports one TCR beta chain. Germline V gene data show CDR1 as KGHSH and CDR2 as LQKENI. The CDR3 runs 16 residues. The V end was cut by 4 bases, the J end by 6 bases, with 21 bases between. Stated time point: persistent/refractory GD, antithyroid drugs over 5 years with positive TRAb. The TCR library was made from RNA that had been extracted from PBMCs in TRIzol. This sample is drawn from a study of regulatory T cells in long-lasting Graves disease. HTBI primers from iRepertoire and Arm-PCR of CDR3 regions yielded the TCR beta libraries. TCRdb analysed the multiplex PCR reads with MiXCR anew, one entry per CDR3 protein. The table includes a few hundred thousand distinct CDR3 sequences, less than 25% detected once.

V gene TRBV18 combines with J gene TRBJ1-2; D is perhaps TRBD1 (6 bases). The sequences come from peripheral blood mononuclear cells (PBMCs), collected when the disease was refractory, from a patient treated with antithyroid drugs. The source of this sequence is a female donor with Graves disease. CDR3 nucleotides: TGTGCCAGCTCACTAGGGACACCGGGAGGAAGAGATGGCTACACCTTC. This encodes CASSLGTPGGRDGYTF.